One sample yielded the 17 T cell receptor beta chains listed below, sequenced in a study of T-cell memory formation after mild COVID-19. MiXCR, applied by TCRdb to the 5' RACE reads, yields one record per CDR3 protein. The sample yields fewer than 400,000 distinct CDR3 sequences, over 10% seen once. Sequenced sample: PBMCs or a T cell subset sorted from them (not recorded which). The receptors here all came from a man aged 18 to 35 who had mild COVID-19 (a few samples of this study predate the infection). Cell type and time point are not known.

V and J are TRBV6-5 and TRBJ1-6; TRBD1 agrees at 7 bases. Germline V CDR1 and CDR2: MNHEY, SVGAGI. Unmatched junction bases numbered 11, after V lost 5 bases and J lost 10 bases. The CDR3 contains 15 residues. The CDR3 spells CASSRLGTVSSPLHF. The DNA for the CDR3 is TGTGCCAGCAGTCGACTAGGGACAGTGTCCTCACCCCTCCACTTT.

This chain uses TRBV5-1 with TRBJ1-1, with TRBD1 as a possible D gene (5 bases). The CDR3 runs 14 residues. Germline V CDR1 and CDR2: SGHRS, YFSETQ. V was clipped by 2 bases and J by 1 base, with 9 bases between them. The CDR3 sequence is CASSLQATNTEAFF. CDR3 sequence (DNA): TGCGCCAGCAGCTTACAGGCTACGAACACTGAAGCTTTCTTT.

This clonotype appeared many times. This rearrangement joins TRBV7-2 to TRBJ2-5; D not certain. The CDR3 has 15 amino acids. V lost 4 bases, J lost 1 base, and 13 bases lay in between. Germline V gene lookup returns CDR1 SGHTA and CDR2 FQGNSA. CDR3: CASSSWMTSQETQYF. CDR3 in DNA: TGTGCCAGCAGCTCCTGGATGACTTCCCAAGAGACCCAGTACTTC.

The rearrangement joins TRBV12-3 or TRBV12-4 to TRBJ2-5; TRBD2 matches 8 bases. CDR3 length: 14 residues. The ends lost 6 bases at V and 4 bases at J; junction bases unmatched: 7. CDR3 nucleotides: TGTGCCAGCAGCACAATCGGGGGGGCAGAGACCCAGTACTTC. Its translation: CASSTIGGAETQYF.

The chain combines TRBV2 with TRBJ2-6; D is ambiguous. This CDR3 spans 14 amino acids. Germline assignment: CDR1 SNHLY and CDR2 FYNNEI. V lost 8 bases to trimming and J lost 1 base, with 9 bases between them. CDR3 DNA: TGTGCCAGCTGTGCTCTATCTGGGGCCAACGTCCTGACTTTC. Amino acids: CASCALSGANVLTF.

In this sample, this clonotype turned up a few times. The chain links TRBV6-1 to TRBJ2-2; 7 nucleotides align to TRBD2. The CDR3 contains 15 residues. Germline trimming cut 3 bases from V and 1 base from J; bases unmatched to any gene: 2. The germline V gene has CDR1 MNHNS and CDR2 SASEGT. The CDR3 bases are TGTGCCAGCAGTGAGAAGCGGGGGAACACCGGGGAGCTGTTTTTT. Protein product: CASSEKRGNTGELFF.

The chain uses TRBV28 and TRBJ2-1; no reliable D call. Germline V gene sequence: CDR1 MDHEN, CDR2 SYDVKM. The CDR3 is 16 amino acids. Trimming shortened V by 7 bases and J by 8 bases, and 24 bases separated the two germline ends. The CDR3 is CASKRLPEINWDEQFF. The CDR3 nucleotides are TGTGCCAGCAAAAGGTTACCCGAGATTAACTGGGATGAGCAGTTCTTC.

The chain uses TRBV9 and TRBJ2-3; possibly TRBD1 or TRBD2 for D (5 bases each). The germline V gene has CDR1 SGDLS and CDR2 YYNGEE. V was clipped by 4 bases and J by 4 bases, with 22 bases between them. The CDR3 has 17 amino acids. CDR3 protein: CASSRLSGGGAADTQYF. For the CDR3, the DNA is TGTGCCAGCAGCCGCCTTTCTGGGGGTGGGGCTGCAGATACGCAGTATTTT.

The chain employs TRBV6-5 and TRBJ2-1; 13 bases fit TRBD2. Germline values: CDR1 MNHEY, CDR2 SVGAGI. The CDR3 spans 19 residues. Trimming cost V 0 bases and J 7 bases; bases outside gene matches: 12. CDR3 in amino acids: CASSYSSRGLAGELNEQFF. The CDR3 DNA reads as TGTGCCAGCAGTTACTCGAGTCGCGGACTAGCGGGGGAACTGAATGAGCAGTTCTTC.

This clonotype has a handful of counts. This chain links TRBV20-1 with TRBJ2-3, with a weak D call TRBD1 (5 bases). This CDR3 region has 13 residues. Germline loops: CDR1 DFQATT, CDR2 SNEGSKA (reference sequence). The CDR3 protein is CLQSNGATDTQYF. The DNA for the CDR3 is TGCCTTCAGTCTAATGGGGCCACAGATACGCAGTATTTT.

This clonotype was seen a handful of times. This sequence joins TRBV7-9 and TRBJ2-1; D tentatively reads TRBD1 or TRBD2 (5 bases each). Deletions cut 2 bases from V and 7 bases from J, with 18 bases between. This CDR3 region has 16 residues. Germline V gene data show CDR1 as SEHNR and CDR2 as FQNEAQ (reference sequence). This CDR3 is CASSLSTGVRLNEQFF. The DNA for the CDR3 is TGTGCCAGCAGCTTAAGTACAGGTGTCAGACTAAATGAGCAGTTCTTC.

A few counts support this clonotype. The chain carries TRBV18 and TRBJ1-6; 9 bases fit TRBD1. The trim removed 5 bases at V and 12 bases at J, leaving 8 bases unmatched. The CDR3 runs to 14 residues. Per the germline V gene, CDR1 is KGHSH and CDR2 is LQKENI. CDR3 nucleotides: TGTGCCAGCTCAACCGGGACAGGGTTCTTACCCCTCCACTTT. Its protein product is CASSTGTGFLPLHF.

The chain carries TRBV4-1 and TRBJ2-2, with a weak D call TRBD2 (8 bases). Germline V gene sequence: CDR1 MGHRA, CDR2 YSYEKL. Between the trimmed V and J ends, which lost 6 bases and 5 bases, there was a span of 16 bases. The CDR3 contains 15 residues. The CDR3 loop reads CASSREGARTGELFF. The CDR3 DNA sequence: TGCGCCAGCAGTCGGGAGGGGGCCAGGACCGGGGAGCTGTTTTTT.

This clonotype was detected a few times. This rearrangement joins TRBV6-1 to TRBJ2-7; tentatively, D is TRBD1 (7 bases). V was pared by 8 bases and J by 6 bases, with 17 bases between. Germline CDR1 is MNHNS and CDR2 is SASEGT. There are 13 residues in the CDR3. CDR3 coding DNA: TGTGCCAGCCGGGCAGGGGGGCGCCTCGAGCAGTACGTC. Its protein is CASRAGGRLEQYV.

The chain uses TRBV5-6 and TRBJ1-2, with 8 positions matching TRBD1. J lost 4 bases, V lost 4 bases, and 3 bases had no gene match. The germline V gene has CDR1 SGHDT and CDR2 YYEEEE. This CDR3 spans 13 amino acids. The CDR3 is CASSTQGAYGYTF. In nucleotides, the CDR3 is TGTGCCAGCAGCACCCAGGGGGCCTATGGCTACACCTTC.

The chain links TRBV12-3 or TRBV12-4 to TRBJ1-1, with D perhaps matching TRBD1 (5 bases). With 5 bases removed from V and 10 bases from J, the gap between germline ends came to 14 bases. CDR3 length: 12 residues. The CDR3 here is CASSLGPERAFF. In DNA form, the CDR3 reads TGTGCCAGCAGTCTGGGGCCGGAGAGAGCTTTCTTT.

The chain combines TRBV29-1 with TRBJ1-1; D unresolved. Germline assignment: CDR1 SQVTM and CDR2 ANQGSEA. Between the trimmed V and J ends, which lost 4 bases and 0 bases, there was a span of 6 bases. The CDR3 spans 12 residues. The CDR3 coding sequence is TGCAGCGTTGTAGAACTGAACACTGAAGCTTTCTTT. Amino acid sequence: CSVVELNTEAFF.